Each of the 6 T cell receptor beta chains below was sequenced from the same sample in a study of T cell clonality in common variable immunodeficiency. Only in-frame clones appear in the TCRdb table, and some are missing; sequencing was by immunoSEQ multiplex PCR. The sample has about 35,000 clones, none seen only once. The specimen sequenced was peripheral blood mononuclear cells. The receptor set was obtained from a person aged 18-70 years in good health.

This clone was found a few times. The read is 3 residues too short to cover the CDR3 end, so that end is filled in from the germline J gene. The chain links TRBV2 to TRBJ1-2; unclear D gene. Germline values: CDR1 SNHLY, CDR2 FYNNEI. The CDR3 has 18 amino acids. CDR3 DNA, as far as it was read: TGTGCCAGCAGTGACCGGCGCTTGGAGGACTCCTCTTCCTGGGGC. The encoded protein is CASSDRRLEDSSSWG. The full CDR3 protein is CASSDRRLEDSSSWGYTF.

A word on this clone: The sequenced fragment ends 3 residues before the CDR3 boundary, so the rest is inferred from the germline J gene. J is TRBJ2-3 and V is TRBV18, with D perhaps matching TRBD2 (6 bases). CDR1 is KGHSH and CDR2 is LQKENI in the germline V gene. The CDR3 extends over 15 amino acids. CDR3 residues: CASSPAGNSNQPQYF. The part of the CDR3 DNA that was read is TGTGCCAGCTCACCGGCGGGGAACAGCAATCAGCCG.

In this sample, this clone turned up a few times. CDR3 in amino acids: CASSSYRDYTF. The covered CDR3 bases are TGTGCCAGCAGCTCATACAGAGAC. The chain couples TRBV7-2 to TRBJ1-2; the D is unclear. The CDR3 end lies 3 residues beyond the end of the read and is filled in from the germline J gene. Germline V CDR1 and CDR2: SGHTA, FQGNSA. The CDR3 runs to 11 residues.

This clone showed up many times. The read gets to within 3 residues of the CDR3 end, and the germline J gene fills in the rest. The chain has TRBV20-1 and TRBJ2-2; TRBD1 matches 9 bases. Germline V CDR1 and CDR2: DFQATT, SNEGSKA (reference sequence). This CDR3 contains 18 residues. Here the CDR3 reads CSAPYSGTGHAGNEKLFF. The DNA read from the CDR3 is TGCAGTGCCCCATACTCCGGGACAGGGCACGCGGGCAATGAAAAG.

This clone was observed at least ten times. The CDR3 loop is CASSDSGRVYEQYF. The DNA read from the CDR3 is TGTGCCAGCAGTGACAGCGGGAGGGTCTACGAG. V is TRBV6-1 and J is TRBJ2-7; 10 nucleotides align to TRBD2. Read data end 3 residues before the CDR3 end; the end is taken from the germline J gene. Germline trimming cut 3 bases from V and 3 bases from J; bases unmatched to any gene: 2. This CDR3 region has 14 residues. Germline CDR1 MNHNS, CDR2 SASEGT.

This clone showed up many times. Read coverage stops 3 residues before the CDR3 terminus; the germline J gene supplies the remainder. V usage is TRBV9 and J usage is TRBJ2-3; D ambiguous. There are 14 residues in the CDR3. Per the germline V gene, CDR1 is SGDLS and CDR2 is YYNGEE. V was shortened by 4 bases and J by 2 bases, with 11 bases between the two germline ends. The CDR3 loop reads CASSPRSPTDTQYF. The CDR3 DNA, read in part, is TGTGCCAGCAGCCCGCGGAGTCCCACAGATACG.